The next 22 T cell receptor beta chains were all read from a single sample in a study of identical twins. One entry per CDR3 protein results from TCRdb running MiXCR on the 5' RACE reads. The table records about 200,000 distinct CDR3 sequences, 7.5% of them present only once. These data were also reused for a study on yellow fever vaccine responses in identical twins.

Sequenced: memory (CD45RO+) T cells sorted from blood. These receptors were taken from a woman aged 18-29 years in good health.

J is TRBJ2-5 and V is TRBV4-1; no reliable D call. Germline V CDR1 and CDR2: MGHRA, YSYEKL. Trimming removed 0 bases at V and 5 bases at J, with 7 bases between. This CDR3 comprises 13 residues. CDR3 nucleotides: TGCGCCAGCAGCCAAGATTGGAGCGAGACCCAGTACTTC. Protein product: CASSQDWSETQYF.

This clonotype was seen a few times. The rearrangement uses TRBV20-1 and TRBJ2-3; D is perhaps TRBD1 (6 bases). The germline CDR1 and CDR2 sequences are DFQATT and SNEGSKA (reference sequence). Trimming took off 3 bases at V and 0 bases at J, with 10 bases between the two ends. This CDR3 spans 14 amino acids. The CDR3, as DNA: TGCAGTGCTAGTGACGGACAGAGCACAGATACGCAGTATTTT. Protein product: CSASDGQSTDTQYF.

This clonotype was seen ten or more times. This CDR3 is CASSQDSGGGDTQYF. The CDR3 DNA follows: TGTGCCAGCAGCCAAGATAGCGGGGGGGGAGATACGCAGTATTTT. The chain recombines TRBV4-2 with TRBJ2-3, with 11 bases lining up with TRBD2. CDR3 size: 15 residues. J lost 5 bases, V lost 0 bases, and 1 base had no gene match. Germline assignment: CDR1 LGHNA and CDR2 YNFKEQ.

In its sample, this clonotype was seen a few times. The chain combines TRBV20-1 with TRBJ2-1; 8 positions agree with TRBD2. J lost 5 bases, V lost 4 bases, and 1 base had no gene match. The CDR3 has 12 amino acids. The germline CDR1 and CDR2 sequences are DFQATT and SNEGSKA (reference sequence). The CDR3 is CSATAGDNEQFF. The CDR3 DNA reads TGCAGTGCTACAGCGGGAGACAATGAGCAGTTCTTC.

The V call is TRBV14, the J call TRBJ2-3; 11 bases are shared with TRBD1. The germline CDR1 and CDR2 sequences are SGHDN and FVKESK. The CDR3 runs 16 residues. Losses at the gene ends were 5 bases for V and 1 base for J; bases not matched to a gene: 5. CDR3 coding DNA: TGTGCCAGCAGCGCCCCGGGACAGGGGGGCACAGATACGCAGTATTTT. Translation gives CASSAPGQGGTDTQYF.

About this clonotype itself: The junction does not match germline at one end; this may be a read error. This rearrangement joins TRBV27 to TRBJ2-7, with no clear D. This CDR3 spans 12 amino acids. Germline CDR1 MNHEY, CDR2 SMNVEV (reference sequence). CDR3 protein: CASKGSSYERYF. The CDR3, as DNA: TGTGCCAGCAAGGGATCATCCTACGAGCGGTACTTC.

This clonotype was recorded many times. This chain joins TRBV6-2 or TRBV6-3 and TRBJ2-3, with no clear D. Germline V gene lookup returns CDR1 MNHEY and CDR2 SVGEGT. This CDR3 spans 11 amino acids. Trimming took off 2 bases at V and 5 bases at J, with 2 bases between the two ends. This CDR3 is CASSYIDTQYF. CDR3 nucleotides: TGTGCCAGCAGTTACATAGATACGCAGTATTTT.

The CDR3 coding sequence is TGTGCCAGCAGCAGGGCTAGCGGAGCGAACACCGGGGAGCTGTTTTTT. Protein: CASSRASGANTGELFF. This rearrangement joins TRBV11-2 to TRBJ2-2; 7 bases line up with TRBD2. The ends lost 5 bases at V and 0 bases at J; junction bases unmatched: 6. CDR1 is SGHAT, CDR2 FQNNGV, per germline. The CDR3 length is 16 residues.

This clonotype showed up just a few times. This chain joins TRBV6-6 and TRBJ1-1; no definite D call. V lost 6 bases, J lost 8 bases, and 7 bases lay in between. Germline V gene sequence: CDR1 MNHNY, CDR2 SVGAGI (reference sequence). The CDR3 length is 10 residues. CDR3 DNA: TGTGCCAGCAGCCGCGACGAAGCTTTCTTT. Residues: CASSRDEAFF.

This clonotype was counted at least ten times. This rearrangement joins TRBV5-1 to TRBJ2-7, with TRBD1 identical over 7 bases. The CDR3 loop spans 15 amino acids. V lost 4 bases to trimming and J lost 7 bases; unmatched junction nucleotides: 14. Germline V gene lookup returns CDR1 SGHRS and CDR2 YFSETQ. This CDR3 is CASSTDRSGAEEQYF. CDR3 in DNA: TGCGCCAGCAGCACGGACAGGTCAGGGGCGGAAGAGCAGTACTTC.

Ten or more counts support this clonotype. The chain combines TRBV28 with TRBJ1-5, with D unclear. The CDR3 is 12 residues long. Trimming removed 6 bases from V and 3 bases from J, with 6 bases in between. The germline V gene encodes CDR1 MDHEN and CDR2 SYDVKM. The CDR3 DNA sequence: TGTGCCAGCAGCCTTTTCAATCAGCCCCAGCATTTT. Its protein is CASSLFNQPQHF.

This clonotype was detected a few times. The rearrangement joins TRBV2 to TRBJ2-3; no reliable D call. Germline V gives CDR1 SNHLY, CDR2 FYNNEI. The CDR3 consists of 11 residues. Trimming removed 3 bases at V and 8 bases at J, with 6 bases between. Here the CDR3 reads CASSETATQYF. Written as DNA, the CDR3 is TGTGCCAGCAGTGAGACCGCTACGCAGTATTTT.

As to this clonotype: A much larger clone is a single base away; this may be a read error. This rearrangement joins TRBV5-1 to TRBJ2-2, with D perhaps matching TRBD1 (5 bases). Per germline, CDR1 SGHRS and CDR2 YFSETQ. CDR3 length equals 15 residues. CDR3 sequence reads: CTSSFQGLGPGELFF. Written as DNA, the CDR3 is TGCACCAGCAGCTTCCAGGGCCTCGGCCCCGGGGAGCTGTTTTTT.

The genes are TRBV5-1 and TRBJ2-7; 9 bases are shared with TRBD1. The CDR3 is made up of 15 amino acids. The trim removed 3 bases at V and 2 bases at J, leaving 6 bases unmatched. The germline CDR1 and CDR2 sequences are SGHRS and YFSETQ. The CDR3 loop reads CASSSRDRVPYEQYF. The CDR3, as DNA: TGCGCCAGCAGCTCCCGGGACAGGGTCCCCTACGAGCAGTACTTC.

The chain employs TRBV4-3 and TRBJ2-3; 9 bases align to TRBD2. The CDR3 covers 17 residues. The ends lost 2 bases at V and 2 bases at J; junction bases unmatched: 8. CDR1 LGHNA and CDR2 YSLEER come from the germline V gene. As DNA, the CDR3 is TGCGCCAGCAGCCAATCCCAGCTAGCGGGGCACACAGATACGCAGTATTTT. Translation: CASSQSQLAGHTDTQYF.

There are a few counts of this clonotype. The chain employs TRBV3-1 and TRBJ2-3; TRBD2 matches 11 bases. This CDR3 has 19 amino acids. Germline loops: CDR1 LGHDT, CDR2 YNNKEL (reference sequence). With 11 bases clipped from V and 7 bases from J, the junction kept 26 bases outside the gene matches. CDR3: CARALRLAGGRVNLNTQYF. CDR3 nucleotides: TGTGCCCGCGCCCTACGGCTAGCGGGGGGCCGGGTGAACCTAAATACGCAGTATTTT.

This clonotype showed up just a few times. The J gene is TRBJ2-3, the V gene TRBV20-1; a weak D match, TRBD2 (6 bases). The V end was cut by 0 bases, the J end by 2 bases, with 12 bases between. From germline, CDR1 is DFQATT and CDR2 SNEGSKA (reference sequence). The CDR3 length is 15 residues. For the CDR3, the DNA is TGCAGTGCTAGAGATGTAGGGACTTACACAGATACGCAGTATTTT. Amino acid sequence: CSARDVGTYTDTQYF.

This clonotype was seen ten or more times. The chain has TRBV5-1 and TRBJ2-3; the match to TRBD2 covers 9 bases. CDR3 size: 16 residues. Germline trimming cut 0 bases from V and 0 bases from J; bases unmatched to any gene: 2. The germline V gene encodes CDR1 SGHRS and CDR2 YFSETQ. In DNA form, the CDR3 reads TGCGCCAGCAGCTTGGATGCGGGGGGGAGCACAGATACGCAGTATTTT. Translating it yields CASSLDAGGSTDTQYF.

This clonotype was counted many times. The CDR3 DNA reads TGTGCCAGCGCGCTGGGACAGGGAATAAACATTCAGTACTTC. This translates into CASALGQGINIQYF. J is TRBJ2-4 and V is TRBV28; 9 bases are a match to TRBD1. The CDR3 spans 14 residues. Germline loops: CDR1 MDHEN, CDR2 SYDVKM. V was clipped by 8 bases and J by 6 bases; unmatched bases: 8.

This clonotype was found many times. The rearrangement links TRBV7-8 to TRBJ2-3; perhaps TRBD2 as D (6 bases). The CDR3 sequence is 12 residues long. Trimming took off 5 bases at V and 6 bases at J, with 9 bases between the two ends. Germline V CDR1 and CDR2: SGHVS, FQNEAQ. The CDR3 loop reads CASSGGSDTQYF. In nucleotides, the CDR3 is TGTGCCAGCAGCGGGGGGAGCGATACGCAGTATTTT.

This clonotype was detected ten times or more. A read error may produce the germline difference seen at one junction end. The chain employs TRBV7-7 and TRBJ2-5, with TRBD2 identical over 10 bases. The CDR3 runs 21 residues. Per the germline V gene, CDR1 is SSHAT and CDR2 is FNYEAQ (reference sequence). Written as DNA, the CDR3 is TGTGCTAGCAGCGCCCATGGGGCTAGCGGGGGCCCCCTGGGCTTCCAAGAGACCCAGTACTTC. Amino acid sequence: CASSAHGASGGPLGFQETQYF.

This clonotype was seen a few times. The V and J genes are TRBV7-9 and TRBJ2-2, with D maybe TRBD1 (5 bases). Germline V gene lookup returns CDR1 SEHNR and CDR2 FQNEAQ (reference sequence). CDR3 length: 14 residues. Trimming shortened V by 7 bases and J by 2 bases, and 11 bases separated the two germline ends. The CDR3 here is CASTTGTNTGELFF. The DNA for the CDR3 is TGTGCCAGCACCACAGGAACAAACACCGGGGAGCTGTTTTTT. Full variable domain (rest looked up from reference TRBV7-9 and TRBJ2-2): DTGVSQNPRHKITKRGQNVTFRCDPISEHNRLYWYRQTLGQGPEFLTYFQNEAQLEKSRLLSDRFSAERPKGSFSTLEIQRTEQGDSAMYLCASTTGTNTGELFFGEGSRLTVL.